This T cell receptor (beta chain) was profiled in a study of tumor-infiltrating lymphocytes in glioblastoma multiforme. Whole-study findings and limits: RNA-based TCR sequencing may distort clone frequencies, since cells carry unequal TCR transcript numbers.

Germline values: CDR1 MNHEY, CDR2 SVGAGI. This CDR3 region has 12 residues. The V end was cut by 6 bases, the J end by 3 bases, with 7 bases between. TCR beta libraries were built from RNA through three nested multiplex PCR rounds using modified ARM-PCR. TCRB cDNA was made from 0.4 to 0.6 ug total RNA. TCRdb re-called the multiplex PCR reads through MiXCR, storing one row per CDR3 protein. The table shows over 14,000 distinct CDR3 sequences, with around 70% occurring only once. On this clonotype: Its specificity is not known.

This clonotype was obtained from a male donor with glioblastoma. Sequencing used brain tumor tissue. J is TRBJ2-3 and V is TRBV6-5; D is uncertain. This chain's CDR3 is CASRAGTDTQYF. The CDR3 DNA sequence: TGTGCCAGCAGGGCCGGGACAGATACGCAGTATTTT.